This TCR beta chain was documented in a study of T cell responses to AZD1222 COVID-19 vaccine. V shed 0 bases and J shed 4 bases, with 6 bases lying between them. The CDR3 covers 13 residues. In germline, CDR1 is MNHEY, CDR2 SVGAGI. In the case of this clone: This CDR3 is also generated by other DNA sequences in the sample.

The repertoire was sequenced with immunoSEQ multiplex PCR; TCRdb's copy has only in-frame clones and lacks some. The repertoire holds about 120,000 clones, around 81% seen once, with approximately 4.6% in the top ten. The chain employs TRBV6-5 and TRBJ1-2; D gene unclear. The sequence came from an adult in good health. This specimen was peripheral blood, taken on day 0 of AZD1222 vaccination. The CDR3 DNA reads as TGTGCCAGCAGTTACTCGGGAACCTATGGCTACACCTTC. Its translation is CASSYSGTYGYTF.